One and the same sample provided the 5 T cell receptor beta chains below, sequenced in a study of shared clonotypes between healthy human individuals. The method was immunoSEQ multiplex PCR; TCRdb's version includes in-frame clones alone and lacks a portion of them. The repertoire holds around 940,000 clones, more than 75% seen once, with nearly 1.5% in the top ten. Sequenced: memory CD4+ T cells sorted from blood. Stated subset: CD45RA-negative fraction. The receptors shown here come from a young man in good health.

The chain is built from TRBV11-2 and TRBJ1-4, with D hard to call. V was trimmed by 1 base and J by 3 bases, leaving 9 bases between them. The germline V gene encodes CDR1 SGHAT and CDR2 FQNNGV. The CDR3 is 15 residues long. DNA of the CDR3: TGTGCCAGCAGCTTAGGTGGGGATTCTAATGAAAAACTGTTTTTT. Translation gives CASSLGGDSNEKLFF.

V is TRBV2 and J is TRBJ2-7; 8 nucleotides match TRBD1. Unmatched junction bases numbered 3, after V lost 9 bases and J lost 2 bases. This CDR3 region has 12 residues. Germline CDR1 and CDR2: SNHLY and FYNNEI. The CDR3 spells CASEQGAYEQYF. Here the CDR3 DNA reads TGTGCCAGTGAACAGGGGGCCTACGAGCAGTACTTC.

This clone was observed a few times. This chain joins TRBV7-2 and TRBJ2-2, with TRBD2 matching over 7 bases. J gave up 7 bases and V 5 bases, and 4 bases lay outside the gene matches. The length of the CDR3 is 13 residues. CDR1 and CDR2 (germline): SGHTA, FQGNSA. CDR3: CASSPGLVGELFF. The CDR3 bases are TGTGCCAGCAGCCCCGGACTAGTCGGGGAGCTGTTTTTT.

In this sample, this clone turned up a few times. V gene TRBV2 combines with J gene TRBJ1-4, with D hard to call. Trimming took off 6 bases at V and 8 bases at J, with 13 bases between the two ends. CDR1 SNHLY and CDR2 FYNNEI come from the germline V gene. CDR3 length equals 13 residues. This CDR3 is CASRINVVEKLFF. CDR3 coding DNA: TGTGCCAGCAGGATAAACGTCGTCGAAAAACTGTTTTTT.

The chain has TRBV6-1 and TRBJ2-7; D gene unclear. The V end lost 6 bases, the J end lost 3 bases, and 6 bases lay between the germline ends. Germline V gene sequence: CDR1 MNHNS, CDR2 SASEGT. This CDR3 contains 11 residues. The CDR3 reads CASSLYYEQYF. The CDR3 region has the DNA TGTGCCAGCAGCCTCTACTACGAGCAGTACTTC.